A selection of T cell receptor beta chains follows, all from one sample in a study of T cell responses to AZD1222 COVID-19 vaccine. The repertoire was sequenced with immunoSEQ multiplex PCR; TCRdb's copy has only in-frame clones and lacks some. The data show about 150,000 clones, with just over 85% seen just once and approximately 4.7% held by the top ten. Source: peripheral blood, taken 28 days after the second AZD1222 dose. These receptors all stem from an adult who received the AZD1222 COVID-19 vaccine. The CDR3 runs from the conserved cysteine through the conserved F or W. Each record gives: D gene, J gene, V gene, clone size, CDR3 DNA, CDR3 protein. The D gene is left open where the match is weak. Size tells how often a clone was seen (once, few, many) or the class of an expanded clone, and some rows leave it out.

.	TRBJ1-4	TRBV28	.	TGTGCCAGCAGTTTCCCGGGGGTAGCAACTAATGAAAAACTGTTTTTT	CASSFPGVATNEKLFF
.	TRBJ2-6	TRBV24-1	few	TGTGCCACCAGTGCCGCTGGGGCCAACGTCCTGACTTTC	CATSAAGANVLTF
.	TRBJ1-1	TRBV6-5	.	TGTGCCAGCCAATGGATTGGTAACACTGAAGCTTTCTTT	CASQWIGNTEAFF
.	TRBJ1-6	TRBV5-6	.	TGTGCCAGCAGCACTTACAGGGCCCTCGTTCCTTCACCCCTCCACTTT	CASSTYRALVPSPLHF
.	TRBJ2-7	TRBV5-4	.	TGTGCCAGCAGCTCGGCTGACAACGAGCAGTACTTC	CASSSADNEQYF
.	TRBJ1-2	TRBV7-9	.	TGTGCCAGCAGACCGAAATCTGAGGGCTACACCTTC	CASRPKSEGYTF
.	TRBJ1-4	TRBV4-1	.	TGCGCCAGCAGCCAAGGCTACTCCGGCCTAAGGGGTGAAAAACTGTTTTTT	CASSQGYSGLRGEKLFF
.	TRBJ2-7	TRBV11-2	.	TGTGCCAGCAGCTTAGCTTCGGTGACAGGCTACGAGCAGTACTTC	CASSLASVTGYEQYF
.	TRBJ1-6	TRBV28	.	TGTGCCAGCAGGCCTAGCGGGGAGGGAGGTTCACCCCTCCACTTT	CASRPSGEGGSPLHF
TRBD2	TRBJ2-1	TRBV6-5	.	TGTGCCAGCAGCTCCGGGACTAGCGTCAATGAGCAGTTCTTC	CASSSGTSVNEQFF
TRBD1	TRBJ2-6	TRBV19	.	TGTGCCAGTAGCTCCACCGGGACAGGGAGCTCTGGGGCCAACGTCCTGACTTTC	CASSSTGTGSSGANVLTF
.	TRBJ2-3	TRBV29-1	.	TGCAGCGTTGCGGGGGGACAGGCACGCACAGATACGCAGTATTTT	CSVAGGQARTDTQYF
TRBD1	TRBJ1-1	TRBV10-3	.	TGTGCCATCAGTGGGGGGATAGGGGGCAACACTGAAGCTTTCTTT	CAISGGIGGNTEAFF
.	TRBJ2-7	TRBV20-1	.	TGCAGTGCGGGACCCTACGAGCAGTACTTC	CSAGPYEQYF
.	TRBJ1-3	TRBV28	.	TGTGCCAGCAGTACCCTTGGGCGGGACACCATATATTTT	CASSTLGRDTIYF
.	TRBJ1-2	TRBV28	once	TGTGCCAGCAGTTTGGCGGGGGGCGCAGGATATTATGGCTACACCTTC	CASSLAGGAGYYGYTF
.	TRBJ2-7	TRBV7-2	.	TGTGCCAGCAGCTCCGAAGCGCCCTACGAGCAGTACTTC	CASSSEAPYEQYF
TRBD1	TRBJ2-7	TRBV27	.	TGTGCCAGCAGTTTACAGGACAGGGGGGACGAGCAGTACTTC	CASSLQDRGDEQYF
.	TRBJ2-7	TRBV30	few	TGTGCCTGGTCCTGGGGCAGGGGTTTCGAGCAGTACTTC	CAWSWGRGFEQYF
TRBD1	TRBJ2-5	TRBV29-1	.	TGCAGCGTTGAAGATCCGGGACAGGAGGGAGAGACCCAGTACTTC	CSVEDPGQEGETQYF
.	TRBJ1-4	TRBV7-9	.	TGTGCCAGCAGCTTAGGAGGGGGTCCTAATGAAAAACTGTTTTTT	CASSLGGGPNEKLFF
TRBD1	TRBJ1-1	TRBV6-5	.	TGTGCCAGCAGTTACTCGTCACAGGGGGGTACTGAAGCTTTCTTT	CASSYSSQGGTEAFF
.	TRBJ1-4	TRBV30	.	TGTGCCCGACGGACGGGGTCGACTAATGAAAAACTGTTTTTT	CARRTGSTNEKLFF
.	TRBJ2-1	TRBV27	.	TGTGCCAGCAGTCCCATACGCGGCAATGAGCAGTTCTTC	CASSPIRGNEQFF
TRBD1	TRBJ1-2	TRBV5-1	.	TGCGCCAGCAGCTGGACAGGCGCAACCCATGGCTACACCTTC	CASSWTGATHGYTF
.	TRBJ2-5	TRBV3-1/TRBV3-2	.	TGTGCCAGCAGCCTCCTGGGAGAGACCCAGTACTTC	CASSLLGETQYF
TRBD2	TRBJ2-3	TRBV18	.	TGTGCCAGCTCACCACGCGGGAGCGATACGCAGTATTTT	CASSPRGSDTQYF
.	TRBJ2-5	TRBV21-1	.	TGTGCCAGCAGCAAGAAAGGGGATAAGGACCAAGAGACCCAGTACTTC	CASSKKGDKDQETQYF
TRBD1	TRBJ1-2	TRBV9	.	TGTGCCAGTTGGGGTCTTCTACAGGGGCGAAGCTATGGCTACACCTTC	CASWGLLQGRSYGYTF
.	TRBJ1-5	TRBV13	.	TGTGCCAGCAGCTTAGACAGGGAACAGCCCCAGCATTTT	CASSLDREQPQHF
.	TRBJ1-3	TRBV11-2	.	TGTGCCAGCAGCTTAATGGGCTCTGGAAACACCATATATTTT	CASSLMGSGNTIYF
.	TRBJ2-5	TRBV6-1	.	TGTGCCAGCAGTGAATTACCCCCGGCGGGCCAAGAGACCCAGTACTTC	CASSELPPAGQETQYF
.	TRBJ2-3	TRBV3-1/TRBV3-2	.	TGTGCCAGCAGAGACTGGCGCACAGATACGCAGTATTTT	CASRDWRTDTQYF
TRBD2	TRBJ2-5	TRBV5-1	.	TGCGCCAGCAGCTTGGCCGGGACTAGCGAGGAGACCCAGTACTTC	CASSLAGTSEETQYF
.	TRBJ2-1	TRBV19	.	TGTGCCAGTAGTAAGCGGGCGGAGTTTGGCAATGAGCAGTTCTTC	CASSKRAEFGNEQFF
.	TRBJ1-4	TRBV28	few	TGTGCCAGTCGGGGGATAATGGAGGGCCCAACTAATGAAAAACTGTTTTTT	CASRGIMEGPTNEKLFF
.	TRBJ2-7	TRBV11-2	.	TGTGCCAGCAGCCCAGGCCCGGGAGCTGGCGAGCAGTACTTC	CASSPGPGAGEQYF
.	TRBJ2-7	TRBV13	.	TGTGCCAGCAGCTTACCAGGGACTTCCTACGAGCAGTACTTC	CASSLPGTSYEQYF
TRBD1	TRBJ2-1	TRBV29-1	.	TGCAGCGGGGACAGGGGATCTTACAATGAGCAGTTCTTC	CSGDRGSYNEQFF
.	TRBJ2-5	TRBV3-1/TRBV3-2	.	TGTGCCAGCAGCCTTACCCAGGACAGCGAGTACTTC	CASSLTQDSEYF
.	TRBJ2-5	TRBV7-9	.	TGTGCCAGCAGCTTATATGGCCAGCTCCAAGAGACCCAGTACTTC	CASSLYGQLQETQYF
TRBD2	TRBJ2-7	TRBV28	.	TGTGCCAGCAGAACAGGACTAGCCTACGAGCAGTACTTC	CASRTGLAYEQYF
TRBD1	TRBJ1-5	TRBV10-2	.	TGCGCCAGCAGCCAACAGGGGAAGGGCCAGCCCCAGCATTTT	CASSQQGKGQPQHF
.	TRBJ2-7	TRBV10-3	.	TGTGCCATCAGTGGGGACACCTACGAGCAGTACTTC	CAISGDTYEQYF
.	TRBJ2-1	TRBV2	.	TGTGCCAGCAGTAGGAATACCAGGACACAGATGAGGTTAAATGAGCAGTTCTTC	CASSRNTRTQMRLNEQFF
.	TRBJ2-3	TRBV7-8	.	TGTGCCAGCAGCTTAGTTGGGGGCACACACACAGATACGCAGTATTTT	CASSLVGGTHTDTQYF
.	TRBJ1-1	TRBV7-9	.	TGTGCCAGCAGCTCGAGGGGGGCCACTGAAGCTTTCTTT	CASSSRGATEAFF
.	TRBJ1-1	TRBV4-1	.	TGCGCCAGCAGCCAAATTCCGACAGGACAAAACGAAGCTTTCTTT	CASSQIPTGQNEAFF
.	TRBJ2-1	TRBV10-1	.	TGCGCCAGCAGTGAGCACTCCCCCGGAGGCAATGAGCAGTTCTTC	CASSEHSPGGNEQFF
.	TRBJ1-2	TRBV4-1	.	TGCGCCAGCAGCCAAGACGGCCGTACGGGCTACACCTTC	CASSQDGRTGYTF
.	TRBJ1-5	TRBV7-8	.	TGTGCCAGCAGCCCCCAGGTTGTCGGCAATCAGCCCCAGCATTTT	CASSPQVVGNQPQHF
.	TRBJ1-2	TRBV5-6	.	TGTGCCAGCAGCTACGACGCGGGCTACACCTTC	CASSYDAGYTF
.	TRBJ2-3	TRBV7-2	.	TGTGCCAGCAGACCACAGGGCATAAGCACAGATACGCAGTATTTT	CASRPQGISTDTQYF
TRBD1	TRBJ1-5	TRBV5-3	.	TGTGCCAGAAGCTTTATCCCGTCGGGACAGGGCGGGGGGAAGAGCAATCAGCCCCAGCATTTT	CARSFIPSGQGGGKSNQPQHF
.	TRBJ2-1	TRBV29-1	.	TGCAGCGTTGAGAGGCGGGACCTCAATGAGCAGTTCTTC	CSVERRDLNEQFF